These 17 T cell receptor beta chains share one sample of origin, sequenced in a study of somatic mutations in cytotoxic T cells in rheumatoid arthritis. TCRdb's table, derived via immunoSEQ multiplex PCR, lists solely in-frame clones and lacks some. The repertoire consists of some 23,000 clones, with approximately 81% occurring once and the leading ten covering 3.5% to 4.5%. Sequencing was carried out using CD8+ T cells sorted from blood. The receptors stem from an adult with rheumatoid arthritis.

V and J are TRBV19 and TRBJ1-1; weak D call: TRBD1 (5 bases). CDR3 size: 14 residues. Germline V lookup: CDR1 LNHDA, CDR2 SQIVND (reference sequence). Trimming removed 3 bases from V and 1 base from J, with 9 bases in between. CDR3 residues: CASSMMDTNTEAFF. The CDR3 nucleotides are TGTGCCAGTAGTATGATGGACACGAACACTGAAGCTTTCTTT. Together with reference TRBV19 and TRBJ1-1, the CDR3 gives the full variable domain: DGGITQSPKYLFRKEGQNVTLSCEQNLNHDAMYWYRQDPGQGLRLIYYSQIVNDFQKGDIAEGYSVSREKKESFPLTVTSAQKNPTAFYLCASSMMDTNTEAFFGQGTRLTVV.

The chain uses TRBV5-6 and TRBJ2-5; D is unresolved. This CDR3 has 13 amino acids. The germline V and J ends were trimmed by 4 bases and 3 bases, with 10 bases remaining between them. Germline-derived CDR1 and CDR2 are SGHDT and YYEEEE. The DNA for the CDR3 is TGTGCCAGCAGCGCCCTAATGAAAGAGACCCAGTACTTC. Its translation: CASSALMKETQYF.

The chain is built from TRBV6-4 and TRBJ2-1; 12 positions match TRBD2. The germline gives CDR1 MRHNA, CDR2 SNTAGT. The V gene end was trimmed by 2 bases and the J gene end by 4 bases; junction bases not matched to a gene: 0. The length of the CDR3 is 15 residues. In DNA, the CDR3 is TGTGCCAGCAGTGACGGGACTAGCGGGTACAATGAGCAGTTCTTC. Amino acid sequence: CASSDGTSGYNEQFF.

J is TRBJ1-1 and V is TRBV5-4; TRBD1 matches at 10 bases. V dropped 4 bases and J dropped 4; count of bases not matched to a gene: 4. The CDR3 is 14 amino acids. Germline lookup yields CDR1 SGHNT and CDR2 YYREEE (reference sequence). The CDR3 reads CASSPRTGGTEAFF. CDR3 DNA: TGTGCCAGCAGCCCTAGGACAGGGGGCACTGAAGCTTTCTTT.

The chain combines TRBV7-9 with TRBJ2-4, with unresolved D. CDR3 length equals 14 residues. Per the germline V gene, CDR1 is SEHNR and CDR2 is FQNEAQ (reference sequence). The ends were cut back, 1 base at V and 2 bases at J, with 6 bases in the middle. DNA for the CDR3: TGTGCCAGCAGCTTAGATCGGACCAAAAACATTCAGTACTTC. Amino acids: CASSLDRTKNIQYF.

This rearrangement joins TRBV7-9 to TRBJ1-2; D is ambiguous. The CDR3 is made up of 17 amino acids. Germline V gene lookup returns CDR1 SEHNR and CDR2 FQNEAQ (reference sequence). The ends were cut back, 0 bases at V and 1 base at J, with 15 bases in the middle. The CDR3 here is CASSLAIVDGDNYGYTF. CDR3 nucleotide sequence: TGTGCCAGCAGCTTAGCCATTGTGGACGGAGATAACTATGGCTACACCTTC.

J is TRBJ2-1 and V is TRBV9; 7 bases line up with TRBD2. Per germline, CDR1 SGDLS and CDR2 YYNGEE. This CDR3 spans 13 amino acids. V lost 5 bases, J lost 5 bases, and 4 bases stayed unmatched. The chain's CDR3 is CASRGTMDNEQFF. The CDR3 DNA follows: TGTGCCAGCAGAGGGACTATGGACAATGAGCAGTTCTTC. The entire variable domain, with the rest obtained from reference TRBV9 and TRBJ2-1, is as follows: DSGVTQTPKHLITATGQRVTLRCSPRSGDLSVYWYQQSLDQGLQFLIQYYNGEERAKGNILERFSAQQFPDLHSELNLSSLELGDSALYFCASRGTMDNEQFFGPGTRLTVL.

This clone was recorded only once. CDR3 DNA: TGCGCCAGCAGCTCGGGACTAGCCAACGGCACAGATACGCAGTATTTT. It encodes CASSSGLANGTDTQYF. This sequence joins TRBV5-1 and TRBJ2-3; 9 bases map to TRBD2. CDR1 is SGHRS, CDR2 YFSETQ, per germline. V was pared by 3 bases and J by 1 base, with 6 bases of the junction left unmatched. There are 16 residues in the CDR3.

The rearrangement links TRBV2 to TRBJ1-6; weak D call: TRBD1 (5 bases). Trimming cost V 0 bases and J 9 bases, with 12 bases left between them. The germline V gene encodes CDR1 SNHLY and CDR2 FYNNEI. The CDR3 runs 15 residues. The DNA of the CDR3 is TGTGCCAGCAGTGAAGCAGGGGTCGGAGGTTCACCCCTCCACTTT. This encodes CASSEAGVGGSPLHF.

The chain recombines TRBV7-9 with TRBJ1-4; maybe TRBD1 (5 bases). The CDR3 runs to 16 residues. Germline loops: CDR1 SEHNR, CDR2 FQNEAQ (reference sequence). With 1 base removed from V and 0 bases from J, the gap between germline ends came to 9 bases. The CDR3 DNA reads TGTGCCAGCAGCTTAGGGGGGTTCACAACTAATGAAAAACTGTTTTTT. Translating it yields CASSLGGFTTNEKLFF.

The chain employs TRBV27 and TRBJ1-5; D gene uncertain. The V and J ends lost 5 bases and 7 bases respectively, with 9 bases between them. This CDR3 contains 12 residues. Germline CDR1 reads MNHEY; CDR2 reads SMNVEV (reference sequence). The CDR3 sequence is CASSLPGQPQHF. The CDR3 DNA sequence: TGTGCCAGCAGTCTCCCGGGGCAGCCCCAGCATTTT.

The chain employs TRBV6-5 and TRBJ2-2; D uncertain. The germline CDR1 and CDR2 sequences are MNHEY and SVGAGI. The CDR3 sequence is 12 residues long. Deletions cut 2 bases from V and 4 bases from J, with 2 bases between. The CDR3, as DNA: TGTGCCAGCAGTTACCCCACCGGGGAGCTGTTTTTT. This gives the protein CASSYPTGELFF.

This rearrangement joins TRBV19 to TRBJ2-1; 7 bases line up with TRBD1. Trimming removed 3 bases from V and 8 bases from J; junction bases left unmatched: 10. The CDR3 covers 15 residues. The germline CDR1 and CDR2 sequences are LNHDA and SQIVND (reference sequence). CDR3 sequence reads: CASSIGTASTDEQFF. The DNA of the CDR3 is TGTGCCAGTAGTATTGGGACAGCTTCTACCGATGAGCAGTTCTTC.

The table lists this clone with a count of one. The genes are TRBV4-1 and TRBJ1-3, with D perhaps matching TRBD1 (5 bases). Trimming left V 0 bases short and J 3 bases short, with 12 bases between. The germline gives CDR1 MGHRA, CDR2 YSYEKL. This CDR3 spans 16 amino acids. The CDR3, as DNA: TGCGCCAGCAGCCAAGATCGCAGGGAACTTGGAAACACCATATATTTT. It encodes CASSQDRRELGNTIYF.

This rearrangement joins TRBV7-9 to TRBJ1-2; possible D gene TRBD1, 5 bases. The CDR3 is 14 amino acids. Between the trimmed V and J ends, which lost 2 bases and 3 bases, there was a span of 10 bases. CDR1 is SEHNR and CDR2 is FQNEAQ in the germline V gene (reference sequence). The CDR3 region is CASSLSTDYYGYTF. CDR3 in DNA: TGTGCCAGCAGCTTATCGACAGACTACTATGGCTACACCTTC.

This chain joins TRBV5-1 and TRBJ1-1; 12 bases are a match to TRBD1. J was trimmed by 7 bases and V by 5 bases; bases with no gene match: 6. CDR3 length: 14 amino acids. Germline loops: CDR1 SGHRS, CDR2 YFSETQ. This CDR3 reads CASRPGQGASEAFF. CDR3 in DNA: TGCGCCAGCAGACCGGGACAGGGGGCGAGTGAAGCTTTCTTT.

V usage is TRBV5-6 and J usage is TRBJ2-3, with TRBD2 as a possible D gene (5 bases). The CDR3 is made up of 13 amino acids. V dropped 4 bases and J dropped 2 bases, with 8 bases sitting between them. CDR1 is SGHDT, CDR2 YYEEEE, per germline. The CDR3 nucleotides are TGTGCCAGCAGCCCGGGGTCCACAGATACGCAGTATTTT. Translated, it gives CASSPGSTDTQYF.